This record covers a single T cell receptor (beta chain). Per the germline V gene, CDR1 is KGHSH and CDR2 is LQKENI. The CDR3 runs 14 residues. V shed 2 bases and J shed 5 bases, with 13 bases lying between them. These data come from a study of T cell responses to AZD1222 COVID-19 vaccine. The table came from immunoSEQ multiplex PCR; TCRdb's copy has only in-frame clones and leaves some out. The sample lists 90,000 to 120,000 clones; about 90% were seen once. This clonotype originated in an adult in good health. The chain combines TRBV18 with TRBJ2-7; no clear D. Here the sequenced sample was peripheral blood, taken on day 0 of AZD1222 vaccination. CDR3 in amino acids: CASSPSTVPDEQYF. CDR3 in DNA: TGTGCCAGCTCACCATCTACCGTTCCTGACGAGCAGTACTTC. Drawing the rest from reference TRBV18 and TRBJ2-7, the complete variable domain is NAGVMQNPRHLVRRRGQEARLRCSPMKGHSHVYWYRQLPEEGLKFMVYLQKENIIDESGMPKERFSAEFPKEGPSILRIQQVVRGDSAAYFCASSPSTVPDEQYFGPGTRLTVT.